Detailed here is one T cell receptor beta chain. The CDR3 totals 14 residues. CDR1 MGHDK and CDR2 SYGVNS come from the germline V gene. V was trimmed by 2 bases and J by 2 bases, leaving 9 bases between them. This entry is derived from a study of CDR3 diversity in severe acne. TCRdb re-analysed the PCR reads in MiXCR, keeping a single row per CDR3 protein. The table has around 83,000 distinct CDR3 sequences, under 55% seen once. This chain uses TRBV25-1 with TRBJ1-1; D is unclear. This sequence was found in a male donor with severe acne vulgaris. The sequencing input was blood. This CDR3 reads CASSENVINTEAFF. For the CDR3, the DNA is TGTGCCAGCAGTGAAAATGTCATAAACACTGAAGCTTTCTTT.